The 2 T cell receptor beta chains presented below share a single source sample, sequenced in a study of regulatory T cells in long-lasting Graves disease. Through Arm-PCR of CDR3 regions and iRepertoire HTBI primers, TCR beta libraries were built. From the multiplex PCR reads, TCRdb called clonotypes with MiXCR, one entry per CDR3 protein. The table has hundreds of thousands of distinct CDR3 sequences, 16% seen once. As to time point: newly diagnosed GD, antithyroid drugs for less than 3 months. PBMCs provided the RNA from which the TCR library was made. These sequences were also reported in another study, on T cells in Graves' hyperthyroidism and ophthalmopathy.

The sequences come from peripheral blood mononuclear cells (PBMCs), collected at new diagnosis, from a patient treated with antithyroid drugs. Receptors originate from a man aged 18 to 35 with Graves disease.

This clonotype was recorded at least ten times. This CDR3 reads CASSLGTGVLMNEQFF. The DNA of the CDR3 is TGTGCCAGCAGCCTAGGGACAGGGGTACTCATGAATGAGCAGTTCTTC. The chain carries TRBV7-9 and TRBJ2-1, with 10 positions matching TRBD1. V was clipped by 5 bases and J by 7 bases; unmatched bases: 11. Per the germline V gene, CDR1 is SEHNR and CDR2 is FQNEAQ (reference sequence). The CDR3 runs 16 residues.

V gene TRBV20-1 combines with J gene TRBJ2-7, with D unclear. Germline CDR1 and CDR2: DFQATT and SNEGSKA (reference sequence). CDR3 size: 17 residues. Trimming left V 2 bases short and J 0 bases short, with 20 bases between. The CDR3: CSARPQPLGPSSYEQYF. In DNA form, the CDR3 reads TGCAGTGCTAGACCCCAACCCCTCGGGCCGAGCTCCTACGAGCAGTACTTC.